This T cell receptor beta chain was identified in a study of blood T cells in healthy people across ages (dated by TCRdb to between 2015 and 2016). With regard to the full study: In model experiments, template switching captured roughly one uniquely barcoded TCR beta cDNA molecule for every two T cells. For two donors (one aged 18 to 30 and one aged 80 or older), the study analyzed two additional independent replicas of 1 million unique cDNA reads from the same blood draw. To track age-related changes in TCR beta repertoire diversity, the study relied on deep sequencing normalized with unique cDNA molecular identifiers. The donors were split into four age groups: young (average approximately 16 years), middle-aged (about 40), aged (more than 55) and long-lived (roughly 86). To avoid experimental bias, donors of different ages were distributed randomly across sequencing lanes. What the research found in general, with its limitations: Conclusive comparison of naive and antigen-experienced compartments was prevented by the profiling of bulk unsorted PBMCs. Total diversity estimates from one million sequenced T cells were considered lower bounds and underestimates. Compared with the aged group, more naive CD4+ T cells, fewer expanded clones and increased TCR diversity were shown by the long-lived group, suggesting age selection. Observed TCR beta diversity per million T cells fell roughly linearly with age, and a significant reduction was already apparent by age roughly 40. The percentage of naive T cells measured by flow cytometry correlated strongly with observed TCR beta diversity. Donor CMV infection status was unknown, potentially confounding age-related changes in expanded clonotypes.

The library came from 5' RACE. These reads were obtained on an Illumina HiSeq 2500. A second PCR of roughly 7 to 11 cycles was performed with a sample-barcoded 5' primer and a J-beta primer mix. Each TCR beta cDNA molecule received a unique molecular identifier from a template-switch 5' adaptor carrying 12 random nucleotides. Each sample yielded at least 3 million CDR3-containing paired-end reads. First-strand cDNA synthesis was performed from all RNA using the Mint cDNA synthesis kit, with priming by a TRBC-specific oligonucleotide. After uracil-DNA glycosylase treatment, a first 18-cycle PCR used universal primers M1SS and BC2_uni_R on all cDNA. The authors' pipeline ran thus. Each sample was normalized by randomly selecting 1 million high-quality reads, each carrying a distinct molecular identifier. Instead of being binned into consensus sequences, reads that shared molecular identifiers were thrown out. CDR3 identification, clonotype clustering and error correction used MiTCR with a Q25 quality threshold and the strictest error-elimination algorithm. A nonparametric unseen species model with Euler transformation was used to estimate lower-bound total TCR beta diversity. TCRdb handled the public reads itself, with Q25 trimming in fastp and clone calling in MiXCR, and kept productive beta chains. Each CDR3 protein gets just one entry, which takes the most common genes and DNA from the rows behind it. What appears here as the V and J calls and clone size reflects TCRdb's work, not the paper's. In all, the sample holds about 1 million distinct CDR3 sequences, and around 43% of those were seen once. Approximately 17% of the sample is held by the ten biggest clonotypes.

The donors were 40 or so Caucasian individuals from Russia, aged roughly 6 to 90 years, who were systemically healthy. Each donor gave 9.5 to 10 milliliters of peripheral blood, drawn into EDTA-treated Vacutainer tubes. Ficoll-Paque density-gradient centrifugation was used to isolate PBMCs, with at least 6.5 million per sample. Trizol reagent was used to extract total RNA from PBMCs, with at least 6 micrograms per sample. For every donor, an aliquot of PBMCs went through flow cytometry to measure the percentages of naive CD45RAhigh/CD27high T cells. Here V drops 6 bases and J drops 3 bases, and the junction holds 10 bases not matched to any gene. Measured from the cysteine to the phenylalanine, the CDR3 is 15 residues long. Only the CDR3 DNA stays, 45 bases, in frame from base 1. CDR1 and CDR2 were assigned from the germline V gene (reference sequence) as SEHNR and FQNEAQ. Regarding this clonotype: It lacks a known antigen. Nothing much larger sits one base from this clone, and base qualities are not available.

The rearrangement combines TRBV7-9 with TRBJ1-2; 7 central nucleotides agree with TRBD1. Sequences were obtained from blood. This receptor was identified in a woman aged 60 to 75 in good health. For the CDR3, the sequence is CASRLTGDTDYGYTF. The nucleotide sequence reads TGTGCCAGCAGACTTACAGGGGACACCGACTATGGCTACACCTTC. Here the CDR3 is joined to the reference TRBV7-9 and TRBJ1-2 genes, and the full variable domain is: DTGVSQNPRHKITKRGQNVTFRCDPISEHNRLYWYRQTLGQGPEFLTYFQNEAQLEKSRLLSDRFSAERPKGSFSTLEIQRTEQGDSAMYLCASRLTGDTDYGYTFGSGTRLTVV.